The clone carrying this TCR beta chain came up many times. Its antigen is not known. TCRdb passed the 5' RACE reads through MiXCR, listing each CDR3 protein once. The sample yields about 330,000 distinct CDR3 sequences, roughly 8% seen once. These data come from a study of CD8 T cells in ankylosing spondylitis. Study-wide points: Apparently characteristic of ankylosing spondylitis blood was a TCR beta motif (about eight highly homologous variants).

The sample was blood, either unsorted or a sorted T cell fraction (not recorded which). The clonotype originates from a male donor with ankylosing spondylitis.

This chain's CDR3 is CASSTGPQETQYF. CDR3 DNA: TGTGCCAGCAGTACAGGGCCGCAAGAGACCCAGTACTTC. The genes are TRBV7-9 and TRBJ2-5; the D gene is possibly TRBD1 (6 bases). Germline V gene lookup returns CDR1 SEHNR and CDR2 FQNEAQ (reference sequence). The CDR3 spans 13 residues. Trimming removed 6 bases from V and 2 bases from J, with 10 bases in between.